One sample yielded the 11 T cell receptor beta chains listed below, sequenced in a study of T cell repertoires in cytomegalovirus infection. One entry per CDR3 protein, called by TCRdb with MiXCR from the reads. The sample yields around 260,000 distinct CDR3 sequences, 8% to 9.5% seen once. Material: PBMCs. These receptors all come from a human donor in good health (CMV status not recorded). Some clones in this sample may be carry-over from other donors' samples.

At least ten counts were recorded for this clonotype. CDR3 in DNA: TGTGCCAGCAGCTTAGAAGGACTAGGGTACAATGAGCAGTTCTTC. This codes for CASSLEGLGYNEQFF. This chain joins TRBV7-2 and TRBJ2-1, with 7 bases lining up with TRBD2. Per germline, CDR1 SGHTA and CDR2 FQGNSA. This CDR3 spans 15 amino acids. J lost 4 bases, V lost 1 base, and 4 bases had no gene match. Variable domain in full (rest from reference TRBV7-2 and TRBJ2-1): GAGVSQSPSNKVTEKGKDVELRCDPISGHTALYWYRQSLGQGLEFLIYFQGNSAPDKSGLPSDRFSAERTGGSVSTLTIQRTQQEDSAVYLCASSLEGLGYNEQFFGPGTRLTVL.

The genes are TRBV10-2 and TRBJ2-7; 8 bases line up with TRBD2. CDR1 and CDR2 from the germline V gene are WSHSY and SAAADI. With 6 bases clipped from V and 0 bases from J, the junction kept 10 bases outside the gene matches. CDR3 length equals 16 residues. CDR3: CASRAPTSGSSYEQYF. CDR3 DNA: TGCGCCAGCAGGGCTCCTACTAGCGGATCCTCCTACGAGCAGTACTTC.

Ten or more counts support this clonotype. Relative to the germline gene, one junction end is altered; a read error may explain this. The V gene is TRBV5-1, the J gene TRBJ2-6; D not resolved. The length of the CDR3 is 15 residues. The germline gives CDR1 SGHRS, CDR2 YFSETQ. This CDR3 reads CASSLEGSGANVLTF. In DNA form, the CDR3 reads TGTGCCAGCAGCTTAGAAGGCTCTGGGGCCAACGTCCTGACTTTC.

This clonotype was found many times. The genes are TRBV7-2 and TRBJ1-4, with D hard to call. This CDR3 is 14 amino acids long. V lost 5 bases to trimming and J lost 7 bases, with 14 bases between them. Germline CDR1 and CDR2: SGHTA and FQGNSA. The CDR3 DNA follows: TGTGCCAGCAGCATGACCGCGGGAGGTGAAAAACTGTTTTTT. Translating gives CASSMTAGGEKLFF.

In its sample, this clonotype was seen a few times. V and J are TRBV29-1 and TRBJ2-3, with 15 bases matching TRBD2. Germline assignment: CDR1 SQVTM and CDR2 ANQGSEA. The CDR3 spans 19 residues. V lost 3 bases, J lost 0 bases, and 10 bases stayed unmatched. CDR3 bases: TGCAGCGTTGATGGGACTAGCGGGAGGTCACAATCTAGCACAGATACGCAGTATTTT. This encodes CSVDGTSGRSQSSTDTQYF.

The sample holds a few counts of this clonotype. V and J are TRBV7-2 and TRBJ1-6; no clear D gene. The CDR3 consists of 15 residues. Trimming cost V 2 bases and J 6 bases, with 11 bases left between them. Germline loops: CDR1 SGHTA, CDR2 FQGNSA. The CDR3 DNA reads TGTGCCAGCAGCTTAACTTACCCCGGTAATTCACCCCTCCACTTT. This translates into CASSLTYPGNSPLHF.

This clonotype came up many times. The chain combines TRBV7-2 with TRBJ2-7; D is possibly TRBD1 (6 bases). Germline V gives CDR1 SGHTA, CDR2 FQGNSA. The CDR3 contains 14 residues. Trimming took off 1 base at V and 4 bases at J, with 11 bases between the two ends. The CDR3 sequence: CASSLGQEPYEQYF. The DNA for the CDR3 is TGTGCCAGCAGCTTAGGACAGGAACCTTACGAGCAGTACTTC.

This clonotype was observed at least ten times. The CDR3 sequence is CASSFRETGANVLTF. The CDR3 coding sequence is TGTGCCAGCAGCTTCCGGGAGACTGGGGCCAACGTCCTGACTTTC. The V and J genes are TRBV7-2 and TRBJ2-6, with TRBD2 as a possible D gene (6 bases). V was cut by 3 bases and J by 2 bases, with 8 bases left in between. CDR3 length: 15 residues. The germline gives CDR1 SGHTA, CDR2 FQGNSA.

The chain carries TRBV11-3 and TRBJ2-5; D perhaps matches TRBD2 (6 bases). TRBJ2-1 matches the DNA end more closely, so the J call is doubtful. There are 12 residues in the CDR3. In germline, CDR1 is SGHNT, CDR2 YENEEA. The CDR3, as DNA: TGTGCCAGCTCGGGGGTCCAAGAGACCCAGTTCTTC. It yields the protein CASSGVQETQFF.

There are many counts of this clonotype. The CDR3: CASSLEGAGNQPQHF. CDR3 bases: TGTGCCAGCAGTTTAGAGGGGGCAGGCAATCAGCCCCAGCATTTT. The rearrangement uses TRBV12-3 or TRBV12-4 and TRBJ1-5; 7 nucleotides match TRBD1. V lost 1 base and J lost 2; bases outside the gene matches: 2. This CDR3 region has 15 residues.

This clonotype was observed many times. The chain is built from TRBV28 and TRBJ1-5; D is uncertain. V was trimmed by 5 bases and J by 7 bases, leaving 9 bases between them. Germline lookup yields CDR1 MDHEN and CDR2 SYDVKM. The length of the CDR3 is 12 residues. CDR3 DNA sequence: TGTGCCAGCAGTCTCCCCGTCCAGCCCCAGCATTTT. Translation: CASSLPVQPQHF.